Listed below are T cell receptor beta chains from one sample, sequenced in a study of blood T cell repertoires in COVID-19. Profiling relied on immunoSEQ multiplex PCR, and the TCRdb table lists in-frame clones only, not all of them. The data show some 180,000 clones, with 65% to 80% seen just once and around an eighth held by the top ten. The sequencing sample was made of peripheral blood. The receptors derive from a man aged 45-60 years who had recovered from COVID-19. Both conserved end residues are part of each CDR3. D genes are given only for firm matches. The size entry is marked missing in some rows and otherwise reads once, few, many or a size class.

d_gene	abundance	j_gene	v_gene	CDR3aa	CDR3nt
-	-	TRBJ2-3	TRBV20-1	CSASSGQGDTQYF	TGCAGTGCTAGTTCCGGGCAGGGAGATACGCAGTATTTT
-	-	TRBJ2-1	TRBV19	CASSIVGTDYWEEQFF	TGTGCCAGTAGTATAGTAGGGACGGACTATTGGGAGGAGCAGTTCTTC
-	-	TRBJ2-7	TRBV19	CASSITPFSVQEPYEQYF	TGTGCCAGTAGTATTACGCCTTTCTCTGTACAGGAACCCTACGAGCAGTACTTC
TRBD1	-	TRBJ1-5	TRBV10-3	CAISDGQGNQPQHF	TGTGCCATCAGCGACGGACAGGGTAATCAGCCCCAGCATTTT
-	-	TRBJ1-2	TRBV3-1/TRBV3-2	CASSQWEVGGYGYTF	TGTGCCAGCAGCCAGTGGGAAGTAGGGGGCTATGGCTACACCTTC
TRBD2	few	TRBJ2-7	TRBV7-2	CASSSSRLAIAGEQYF	TGTGCCAGCAGCTCTTCACGACTAGCGATCGCCGGAGAGCAGTACTTC
-	-	TRBJ1-1	TRBV11-3	CASSLDYPWAGADTEAFF	TGTGCCAGCAGCTTAGACTACCCTTGGGCAGGGGCGGACACTGAAGCTTTCTTT
-	-	TRBJ2-2	TRBV29-1	CSVAVGVGTGELFF	TGCAGCGTTGCGGTGGGAGTAGGGACCGGGGAGCTGTTTTTT
TRBD1	-	TRBJ1-1	TRBV7-8	CASSLQGGRGTEAFF	TGTGCCAGCAGCTTACAGGGGGGTCGGGGCACTGAAGCTTTCTTT
TRBD1	once	TRBJ1-2	TRBV19	CASSLGTGQPYGYTF	TGTGCCAGTAGCCTTGGAACGGGACAGCCCTATGGCTACACCTTC
-	-	TRBJ1-2	TRBV28	CASTLGPDYYGYTF	TGTGCCAGCACCCTAGGGCCGGACTACTATGGCTACACCTTC
-	-	TRBJ2-1	TRBV6-1	CASSEQHGGQFF	TGTGCCAGCAGTGAACAACACGGAGGGCAGTTCTTC
TRBD2	-	TRBJ2-3	TRBV24-1	CATSDRPGLDLNTQYF	TGTGCCACCAGTGATCGCCCGGGACTAGATTTAAATACGCAGTATTTT
TRBD1	-	TRBJ2-6	TRBV28	CASAAGGAFGANVLTF	TGTGCCAGCGCGGCAGGGGGCGCTTTTGGGGCCAACGTCCTGACTTTC
-	-	TRBJ2-2	TRBV7-3	CASSRPGGELFF	TGTGCCAGCAGCCGACCGGGCGGGGAGCTGTTTTTT
TRBD2	-	TRBJ2-1	TRBV18	CASSLLPGLAEMNEQFF	TGTGCCAGCTCACTACTACCGGGACTAGCGGAGATGAATGAGCAGTTCTTC
-	-	TRBJ1-6	TRBV5-1	CASSWRNEGDSPLHF	TGCGCCAGCAGCTGGAGGAACGAGGGTGATTCACCCCTCCACTTT
TRBD1	-	TRBJ1-5	TRBV5-1	CASSFYPIGRTGVIQPQHF	TGCGCCAGCAGTTTTTACCCAATCGGGAGGACAGGGGTAATTCAGCCCCAGCATTTT
-	-	TRBJ2-6	TRBV5-4	CASSLFSGSSSGANVLTF	TGTGCCAGCAGCTTGTTTTCGGGGTCAAGCTCTGGGGCCAACGTCCTGACTTTC